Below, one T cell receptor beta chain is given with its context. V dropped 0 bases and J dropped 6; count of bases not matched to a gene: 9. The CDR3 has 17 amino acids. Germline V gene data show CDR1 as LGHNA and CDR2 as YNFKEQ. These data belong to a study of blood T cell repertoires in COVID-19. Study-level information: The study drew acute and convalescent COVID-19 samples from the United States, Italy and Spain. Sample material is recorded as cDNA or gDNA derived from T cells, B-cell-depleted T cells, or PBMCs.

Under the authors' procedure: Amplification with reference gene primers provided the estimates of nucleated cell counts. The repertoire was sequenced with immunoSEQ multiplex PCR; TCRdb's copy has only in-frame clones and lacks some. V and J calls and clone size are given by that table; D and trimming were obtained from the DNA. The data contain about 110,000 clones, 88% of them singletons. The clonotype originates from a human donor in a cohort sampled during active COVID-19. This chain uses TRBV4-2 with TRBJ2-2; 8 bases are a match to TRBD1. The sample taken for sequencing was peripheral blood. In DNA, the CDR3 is TGTGCCAGCAGCCAAGATATAGCAGGGGGCTCCGCCGGGGAGCTGTTTTTT. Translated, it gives CASSQDIAGGSAGELFF.